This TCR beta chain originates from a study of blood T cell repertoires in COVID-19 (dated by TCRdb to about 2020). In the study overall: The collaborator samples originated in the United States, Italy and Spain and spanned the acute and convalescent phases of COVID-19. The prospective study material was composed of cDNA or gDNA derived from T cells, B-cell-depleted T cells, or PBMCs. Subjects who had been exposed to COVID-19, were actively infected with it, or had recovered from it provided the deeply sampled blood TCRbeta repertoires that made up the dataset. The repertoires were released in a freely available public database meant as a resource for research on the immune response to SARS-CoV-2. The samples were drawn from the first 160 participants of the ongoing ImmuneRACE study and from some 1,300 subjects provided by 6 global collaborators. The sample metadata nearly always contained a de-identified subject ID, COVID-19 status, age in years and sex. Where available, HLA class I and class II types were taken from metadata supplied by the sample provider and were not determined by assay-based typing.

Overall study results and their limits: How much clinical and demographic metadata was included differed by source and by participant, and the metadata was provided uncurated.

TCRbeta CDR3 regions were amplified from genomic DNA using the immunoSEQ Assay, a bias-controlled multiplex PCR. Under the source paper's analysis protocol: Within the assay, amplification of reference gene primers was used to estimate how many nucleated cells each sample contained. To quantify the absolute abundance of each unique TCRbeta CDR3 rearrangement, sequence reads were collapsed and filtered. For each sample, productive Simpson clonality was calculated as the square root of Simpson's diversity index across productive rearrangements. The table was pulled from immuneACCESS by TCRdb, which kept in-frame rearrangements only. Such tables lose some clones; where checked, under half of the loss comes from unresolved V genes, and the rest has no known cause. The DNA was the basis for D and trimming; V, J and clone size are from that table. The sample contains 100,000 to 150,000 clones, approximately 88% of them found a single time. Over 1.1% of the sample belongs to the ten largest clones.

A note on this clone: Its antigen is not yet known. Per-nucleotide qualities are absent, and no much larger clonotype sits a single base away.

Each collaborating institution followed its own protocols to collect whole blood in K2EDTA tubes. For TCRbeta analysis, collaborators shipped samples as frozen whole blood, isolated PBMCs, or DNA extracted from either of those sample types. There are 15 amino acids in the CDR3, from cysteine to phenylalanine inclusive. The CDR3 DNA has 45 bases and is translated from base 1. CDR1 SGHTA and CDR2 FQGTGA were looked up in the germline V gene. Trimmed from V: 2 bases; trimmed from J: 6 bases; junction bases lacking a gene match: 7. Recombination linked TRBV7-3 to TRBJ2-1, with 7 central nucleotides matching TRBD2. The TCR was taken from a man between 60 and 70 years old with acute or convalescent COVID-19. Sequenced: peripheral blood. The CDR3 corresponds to CASSLDPSGANEQFF. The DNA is TGTGCCAGCAGCTTAGATCCCAGCGGGGCCAATGAGCAGTTCTTC.